This T cell receptor beta chain was sequenced for a study of T-cell reconstitution after alpha-beta-depleted transplantation in children. For TCRbeta, the library was prepared with unique molecular identifiers. MiXCR was run by TCRdb on the PCR reads, yielding one entry per CDR3 protein. The data contain about 600,000 distinct CDR3 sequences, under 30% of them seen just once; the ten biggest clones take up 13% to 15%. This clonotype was counted many times. V gave up 4 bases and J gave up 0 bases, with 6 bases separating them. Germline CDR1 reads DFQATT; CDR2 reads SNEGSKA (reference sequence). This CDR3 spans 12 amino acids.

The receptor was isolated from a boy under two years old who had a stem cell transplant for acute myeloid leukemia, so the T cells may come from the graft donor. Material: PBMCs, mostly from graft donor cells, obtained 360 days after TCRalphabeta/CD19-depleted stem cell transplant. The chain employs TRBV20-1 and TRBJ2-5; D ambiguous. The CDR3 region has the DNA TGCAGTGCTAACGCAAACCAAGAGACCCAGTACTTC. Translating it yields CSANANQETQYF.